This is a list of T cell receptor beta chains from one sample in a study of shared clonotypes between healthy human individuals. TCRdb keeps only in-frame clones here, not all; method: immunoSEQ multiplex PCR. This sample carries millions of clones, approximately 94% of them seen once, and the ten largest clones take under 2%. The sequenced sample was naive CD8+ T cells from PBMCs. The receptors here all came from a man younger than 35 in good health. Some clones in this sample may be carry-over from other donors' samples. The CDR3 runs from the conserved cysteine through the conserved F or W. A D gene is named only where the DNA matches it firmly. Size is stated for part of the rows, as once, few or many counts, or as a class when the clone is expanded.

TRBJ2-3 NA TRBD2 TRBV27 CASSLLKKLARGTDTQYF TGTGCCAGCAGTTTGCTGAAAAAACTAGCGAGGGGCACAGATACGCAGTATTTT
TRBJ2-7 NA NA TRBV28 CASILHESSYEQYF TGTGCCAGCATCTTACACGAGAGCTCCTACGAGCAGTACTTC
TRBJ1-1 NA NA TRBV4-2 CASSHPTGLNTEAFF TGTGCCAGCAGCCATCCGACAGGACTGAACACTGAAGCTTTCTTT
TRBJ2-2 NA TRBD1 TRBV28 CASLSYSQTGTGTGELFF TGTGCCAGCCTCTCCTATTCCCAAACCGGGACAGGGACCGGGGAGCTGTTTTTT
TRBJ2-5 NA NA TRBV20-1 CSARDEETQYF TGCAGTGCTAGAGATGAGGAGACCCAGTACTTC
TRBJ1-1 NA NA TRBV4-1 CASSQLAGLGDTEAFF TGCGCCAGCAGCCAATTGGCAGGGCTCGGAGACACTGAAGCTTTCTTT
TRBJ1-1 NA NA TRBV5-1 CASSFQNVNTEAFF TGCGCCAGCAGCTTTCAAAACGTGAACACTGAAGCTTTCTTT
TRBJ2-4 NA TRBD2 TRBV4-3 CASSQGTSGRDIQYF TGCGCCAGCAGCCAAGGGACTAGCGGGAGGGACATTCAGTACTTC
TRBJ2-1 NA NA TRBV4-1 CASSQVGNEANEQFF TGCGCCAGCAGCCAAGTTGGGAATGAGGCTAATGAGCAGTTCTTC
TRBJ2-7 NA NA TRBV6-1 CASTWRGNRAYEQYF TGTGCCAGCACCTGGAGGGGGAACAGGGCCTACGAGCAGTACTTC
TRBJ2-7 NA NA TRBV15 CATSRSRNYEQYF TGTGCCACCAGCAGATCCCGGAACTACGAGCAGTACTTC
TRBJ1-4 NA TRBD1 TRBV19 CASGQGGEKLFF TGTGCCAGTGGACAGGGGGGTGAAAAACTGTTTTTT
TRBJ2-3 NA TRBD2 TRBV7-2 CASSLVTGGRSKDTQYF TGTGCCAGCAGCTTAGTTACGGGAGGCCGTTCTAAAGATACGCAGTATTTT
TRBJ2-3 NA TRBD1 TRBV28 CASSQTGGTDTQYF TGTGCCAGCAGCCAGACAGGGGGCACAGATACGCAGTATTTT
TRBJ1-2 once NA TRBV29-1 CSVGWGVGEKNYGYTF TGCAGCGTTGGTTGGGGGGTTGGAGAGAAGAACTATGGCTACACCTTC
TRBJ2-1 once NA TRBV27 CASSLSAGSFYNEQFF TGTGCCAGCAGTTTATCGGCAGGTTCCTTCTACAATGAGCAGTTCTTC
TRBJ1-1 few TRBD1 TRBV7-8 CASSLSGTGEGTEAFF TGTGCCAGCAGCTTATCGGGGACAGGGGAGGGCACTGAAGCTTTCTTT
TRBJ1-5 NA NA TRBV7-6 CASSPGRGQPQHF TGTGCCAGCAGCCCCGGAAGGGGCCAGCCCCAGCATTTT
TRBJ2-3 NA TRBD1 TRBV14 CASSQETGTDTQYF TGTGCCAGCAGCCAAGAGACAGGGACAGATACGCAGTATTTT
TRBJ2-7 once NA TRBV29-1 CSVGLGRVSEQYF TGCAGCGTTGGCCTGGGTAGGGTAAGCGAGCAGTACTTC
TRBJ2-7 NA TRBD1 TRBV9 CASSPGTGVYEQYF TGTGCCAGCAGCCCCGGGACAGGTGTGTACGAGCAGTACTTC
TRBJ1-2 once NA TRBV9 CASSSRMGGYTF TGTGCCAGCAGCTCCCGGATGGGGGGCTACACCTTC
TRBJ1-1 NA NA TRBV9 CASSGGQSTEAFF TGTGCCAGCAGCGGCGGACAGAGCACTGAAGCTTTCTTT
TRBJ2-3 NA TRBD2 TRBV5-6 CASSYLAGDRVWVDTQYF TGTGCCAGCAGCTATCTAGCGGGAGATCGGGTTTGGGTGGATACGCAGTATTTT
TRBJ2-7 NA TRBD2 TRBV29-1 CSAGDGTSLYF TGCAGCGCTGGCGACGGGACTAGCCTTTACTTC
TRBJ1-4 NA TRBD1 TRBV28 CASRDRDRPNEKLFF TGTGCCAGCCGAGATCGGGACAGGCCTAATGAAAAACTGTTTTTT
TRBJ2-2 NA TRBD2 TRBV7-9 CASSLPAGAKTGELFF TGTGCCAGCAGCTTACCTGCGGGAGCAAAGACCGGGGAGCTGTTTTTT
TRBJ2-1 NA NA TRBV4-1 CASSQVRDNEQFF TGCGCCAGCAGCCAAGTGAGGGACAATGAGCAGTTCTTC
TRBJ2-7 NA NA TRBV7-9 CASSPGYYEQYF TGTGCCAGCAGCCCAGGGTACTACGAGCAGTACTTC
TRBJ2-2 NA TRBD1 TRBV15 CATSRDRDSLLLNTGELFF TGTGCCACCAGCAGAGATAGGGACAGCCTTCTCCTGAACACCGGGGAGCTGTTTTTT
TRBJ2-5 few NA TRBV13 CASSDYGETQYF TGTGCCAGCAGCGACTATGGAGAGACCCAGTACTTC
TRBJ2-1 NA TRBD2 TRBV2 CASSSTSGRAFEQFF TGTGCCAGCAGTTCTACTAGCGGGAGGGCATTTGAGCAGTTCTTC
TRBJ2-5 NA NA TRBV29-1 CSVEGYPLGETQYF TGCAGCGTTGAAGGGTATCCCTTGGGGGAGACCCAGTACTTC
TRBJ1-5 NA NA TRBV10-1 CASSEYNHTTVEWASNQPQHF TGCGCCAGCAGTGAGTATAACCACACCACCGTTGAGTGGGCAAGCAATCAGCCCCAGCATTTT
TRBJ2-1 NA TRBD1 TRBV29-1 CSVMDRSSYNEQFF TGCAGCGTAATGGACAGGAGCTCCTACAATGAGCAGTTCTTC
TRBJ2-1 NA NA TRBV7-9 CASSLGRPSSNEQFF TGTGCCAGCAGCTTAGGGCGGCCCAGCAGCAATGAGCAGTTCTTC
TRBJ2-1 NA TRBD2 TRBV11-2 CASSLDPTREDDNEQFF TGTGCCAGCAGCTTAGACCCGACGCGGGAGGACGACAATGAGCAGTTCTTC